These 16 T cell receptor beta chains were all obtained from the same sample, sequenced in a study of cytotoxic CD8 clonotypes in ibrutinib-treated CLL. Libraries were prepared by immunoSEQ multiplex PCR; TCRdb keeps only in-frame clonotypes and omits some of them. Of more than 20,000 clones in the sample, 74% were seen once. The source was PBMCs, collected before ibrutinib treatment. The receptors were gathered from a human donor with chronic lymphocytic leukemia.

J is TRBJ2-3 and V is TRBV7-7; a weak D match, TRBD2 (6 bases). V lost 1 base, J lost 2 bases, and 16 bases lay in between. The CDR3 runs to 17 residues. Germline CDR1 reads SSHAT; CDR2 reads FNYEAQ (reference sequence). CDR3 bases: TGTGCCAGCAGCTTAGGGGGCGGGATAACGAACACAGATACGCAGTATTTT. Translating gives CASSLGGGITNTDTQYF.

The V and J genes are TRBV5-1 and TRBJ2-7; D remains ambiguous. Germline CDR1 reads SGHRS; CDR2 reads YFSETQ. V shed 4 bases and J shed 4 bases, with 9 bases lying between them. This CDR3 comprises 12 residues. This CDR3 reads CASSHGPYEQYF. DNA for the CDR3: TGCGCCAGCAGCCACGGACCGTACGAGCAGTACTTC.

The rearrangement links TRBV9 to TRBJ2-5; no firm D call. Germline values: CDR1 SGDLS, CDR2 YYNGEE. This CDR3 spans 9 amino acids. V lost 9 bases to trimming and J lost 7 bases, with 7 bases between them. The CDR3 is CATPGTQYF. In nucleotides, the CDR3 is TGTGCCACCCCGGGGACCCAGTACTTC. Based on the CDR3 plus reference TRBV9 and TRBJ2-5, the full variable domain is DSGVTQTPKHLITATGQRVTLRCSPRSGDLSVYWYQQSLDQGLQFLIQYYNGEERAKGNILERFSAQQFPDLHSELNLSSLELGDSALYFCATPGTQYFGPGTRLLVL.

The chain links TRBV19 to TRBJ2-2; D might be TRBD2 (6 bases). The CDR3 has 16 amino acids. From germline, CDR1 is LNHDA and CDR2 SQIVND (reference sequence). Trimming cost V 7 bases and J 4 bases, with 19 bases left between them. The CDR3 DNA is TGTGCCAGTACCTCCCTGGGGGGACCCACCACCGGGGAGCTGTTTTTT. Translating gives CASTSLGGPTTGELFF.

This rearrangement joins TRBV7-3 to TRBJ2-2; the D is unclear. Germline V lookup: CDR1 SGHTA, CDR2 FQGTGA. Deletions cut 4 bases from V and 7 bases from J, with 10 bases between. CDR3 length: 13 amino acids. DNA for the CDR3: TGTGCCAGCAGCTCCATGTCGGGCGGGGAGCTGTTTTTT. Translated: CASSSMSGGELFF.

V and J are TRBV5-1 and TRBJ1-4; 7 nucleotides match TRBD1. V was clipped by 4 bases and J by 8 bases; unmatched bases: 8. The CDR3 loop spans 14 amino acids. Germline-derived CDR1 and CDR2 are SGHRS and YFSETQ. The CDR3: CASSPGTEPEKLFF. The CDR3, as DNA: TGCGCCAGCAGCCCGGGGACAGAACCAGAAAAACTGTTTTTT.

The genes are TRBV5-6 and TRBJ2-1; D is perhaps TRBD2 (6 bases). Germline CDR1 is SGHDT and CDR2 is YYEEEE. CDR3 length: 17 residues. V lost 1 base and J lost 0, with 14 bases in between. The DNA for the CDR3 is TGTGCCAGCAGCTTGTTGACGGGACTTAACTCCTACAATGAGCAGTTCTTC. This sequence encodes CASSLLTGLNSYNEQFF.

The chain is built from TRBV11-2 and TRBJ1-4; D is possibly TRBD1 (5 bases). The length of the CDR3 is 14 residues. Trimming removed 3 bases at V and 7 bases at J, with 12 bases between. Germline CDR1 reads SGHAT; CDR2 reads FQNNGV. CDR3 amino acids: CASSLMGGGEKLFF. The CDR3 region has the DNA TGTGCCAGCAGCTTGATGGGGGGAGGTGAAAAACTGTTTTTT. The full variable domain, its missing parts supplied by reference TRBV11-2 and TRBJ1-4, is EAGVAQSPRYKIIEKRQSVAFWCNPISGHATLYWYQQILGQGPKLLIQFQNNGVVDDSQLPKDRFSAERLKGVDSTLKIQPAKLEDSAVYLCASSLMGGGEKLFFGSGTQLSVL.

This chain joins TRBV5-1 and TRBJ2-1, with D tentatively TRBD1 (5 bases). V gave up 2 bases and J gave up 8 bases, with 14 bases separating them. Germline CDR1 reads SGHRS; CDR2 reads YFSETQ. The CDR3 runs 14 residues. CDR3 in amino acids: CASSFQGPPDEQFF. The CDR3, as DNA: TGCGCCAGCAGCTTTCAGGGCCCGCCCGATGAGCAGTTCTTC.

This chain connects TRBV7-9 to TRBJ2-3, with TRBD2 matching 7 bases. J lost 1 base, V lost 5 bases, and 9 bases had no gene match. This CDR3 comprises 16 residues. CDR1 is SEHNR and CDR2 is FQNEAQ in the germline V gene (reference sequence). This chain's CDR3 is CASSPPGAGGTDTQYF. The CDR3 DNA reads as TGTGCCAGCAGCCCCCCGGGTGCGGGAGGCACAGATACGCAGTATTTT.

The rearrangement uses TRBV5-1 and TRBJ2-7, with 10 nucleotides matching TRBD1. With 4 bases clipped from V and 6 bases from J, the junction kept 4 bases outside the gene matches. This CDR3 is built from 13 residues. Germline CDR1 is SGHRS and CDR2 is YFSETQ. CDR3 amino acids: CASSNDRGREQYF. The CDR3 nucleotides read TGCGCCAGCAGCAATGACAGGGGGCGCGAGCAGTACTTC.

This sequence joins TRBV6-1 and TRBJ2-6; D is possibly TRBD2 (5 bases). Germline CDR1 MNHNS, CDR2 SASEGT. The V gene lost 4 bases and the J gene lost 1 base, with 5 bases spanning the gap. The CDR3 is made up of 14 amino acids. The CDR3 sequence: CASSGGSGANVLTF. DNA for the CDR3: TGTGCCAGCAGTGGAGGGTCTGGGGCCAACGTCCTGACTTTC.

The V call is TRBV7-9, the J call TRBJ2-1; D uncertain. Trimming removed 7 bases from V and 7 bases from J, with 8 bases in between. The CDR3 loop spans 11 amino acids. Per the germline V gene, CDR1 is SEHNR and CDR2 is FQNEAQ (reference sequence). This CDR3 is CASITGNEQFF. The CDR3, as DNA: TGTGCCAGCATCACTGGGAATGAGCAGTTCTTC.

The chain employs TRBV6-9 and TRBJ2-5; 8 bases are shared with TRBD2. Germline assignment: CDR1 MNHGY and CDR2 SVAAGI. V trimming: 5 bases; J trimming: 5 bases; junction bases outside the gene matches: 10. This CDR3 has 15 amino acids. CDR3 amino acids: CASSNLAGLLETQYF. As DNA, the CDR3 is TGTGCCAGCAGTAACCTAGCGGGCCTGCTGGAGACCCAGTACTTC.

V gene TRBV18 combines with J gene TRBJ2-6, with TRBD1 matching over 9 bases. The germline gives CDR1 KGHSH, CDR2 LQKENI. This CDR3 has 19 amino acids. The junction had 13 bases not matched to a gene; V was cut back by 6 bases and J by 1 base. The CDR3 region has the DNA TGTGCCAGCTCTACGATCGGTAACAGGGGGCTTTCTGGGGCCAACGTCCTGACTTTC. Its protein product is CASSTIGNRGLSGANVLTF.

The chain joins TRBV15 to TRBJ2-2, with 9 bases identical to TRBD2. The CDR3 runs to 19 residues. The V segment lost 10 bases and the J segment 2 bases; nucleotides outside the gene matches: 20. Germline-derived CDR1 and CDR2 are LNHNV and YYDKDF (reference sequence). The CDR3 DNA reads as TGTGCCATCTCACCCCCGGGACTAGCCTTGGGTCAAAACACCGGGGAGCTGTTTTTT. It translates to CAISPPGLALGQNTGELFF. Full variable domain (outside the CDR3, taken from reference TRBV15 and TRBJ2-2): DAMVIQNPRYQVTQFGKPVTLSCSQTLNHNVMYWYQQKSSQAPKLLFHYYDKDFNNEADTPDNFQSRRPNTSFCFLDIRSPGLGDTAMYLCAISPPGLALGQNTGELFFGEGSRLTVL.